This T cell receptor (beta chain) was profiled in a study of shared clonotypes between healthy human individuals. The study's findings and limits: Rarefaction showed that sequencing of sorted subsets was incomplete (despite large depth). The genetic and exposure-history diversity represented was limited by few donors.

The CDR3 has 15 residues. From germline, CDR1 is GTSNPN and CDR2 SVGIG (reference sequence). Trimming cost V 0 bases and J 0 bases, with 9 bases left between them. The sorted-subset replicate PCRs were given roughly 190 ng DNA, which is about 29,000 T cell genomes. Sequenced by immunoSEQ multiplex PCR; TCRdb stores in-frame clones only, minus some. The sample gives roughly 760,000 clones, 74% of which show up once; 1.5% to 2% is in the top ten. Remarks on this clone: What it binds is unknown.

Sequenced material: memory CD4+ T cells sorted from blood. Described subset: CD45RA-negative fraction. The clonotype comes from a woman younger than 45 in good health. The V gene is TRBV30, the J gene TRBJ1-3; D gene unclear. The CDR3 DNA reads TGTGCCTGGAGTGTACTTCGCCTCTCTGGAAACACCATATATTTT. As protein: CAWSVLRLSGNTIYF.